This TCR beta chain was identified during a study of T-cell memory formation after mild COVID-19. Study summary: TCR clusters were mostly confined to one donor each.

TCR alpha and TCR beta cDNA libraries carrying sample barcodes and UMIs were produced by 5'RACE using constant-segment primers. TCRdb re-analysed the 5' RACE reads in MiXCR, keeping a single row per CDR3 protein. The sample has some 120,000 distinct CDR3 sequences, roughly 15% seen once. To note about this clonotype: The antigen is undetermined.

Study-wide results and limits: Cross-reactive memory seemingly joined, as some responding clones were found in pre-infection memory. The CD4+ clones that contracted clustered mainly within CM and EM, and the CD8+ clones concentrated in EMRA.

This CDR3 spans 14 amino acids. V shed 4 bases and J shed 4 bases, with 11 bases lying between them. Germline V gene sequence: CDR1 SGHRS, CDR2 YFSETQ. The receptor comes from an adult woman who had mild COVID-19 (a few samples of this study predate the infection). Cell type and time point are not known. The chain recombines TRBV5-1 with TRBJ2-2, with D possibly TRBD1 on 6 matching bases. Sequencing was carried out using PBMCs or a T cell subset sorted from them (not recorded which). Here the CDR3 reads CASSRDTPTGELFF. CDR3 bases: TGCGCCAGCAGCCGGGACACCCCCACCGGGGAGCTGTTTTTT.